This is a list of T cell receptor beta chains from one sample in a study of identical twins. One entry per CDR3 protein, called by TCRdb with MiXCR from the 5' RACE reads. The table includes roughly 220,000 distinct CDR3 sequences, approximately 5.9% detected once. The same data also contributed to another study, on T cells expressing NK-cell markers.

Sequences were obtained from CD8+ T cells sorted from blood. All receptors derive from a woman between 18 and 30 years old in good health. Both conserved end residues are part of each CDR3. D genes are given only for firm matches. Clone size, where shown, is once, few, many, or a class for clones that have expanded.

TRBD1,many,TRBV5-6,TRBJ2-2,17,TGTGCCAGCAGCTCAATACCGGGACAGGACTACACCGGGGAGCTGTTTTTT,CASSSIPGQDYTGELFF
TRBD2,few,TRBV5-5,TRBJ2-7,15,TGTGCCAGCAGCCCGACTAGCGGGAACGTCTACGAGCAGTACTTC,CASSPTSGNVYEQYF
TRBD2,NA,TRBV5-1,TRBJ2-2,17,TGCGCCAGCAGCGGGGGACTAGCGGCGTTGAACACCGGGGAGCTGTTTTTT,CASSGGLAALNTGELFF
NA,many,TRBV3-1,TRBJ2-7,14,TGTGCCAGCAGCCAGGGTCACAGAACCTACGAGCAGTACTTC,CASSQGHRTYEQYF
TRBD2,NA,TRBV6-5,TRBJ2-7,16,TGTGCCAGCAGTTATGGCAGCGGGGATTCTCCCTACGAGCAGTACTTC,CASSYGSGDSPYEQYF
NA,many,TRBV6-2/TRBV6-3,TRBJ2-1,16,TGTGCCAGCAACTACCGCGGGCGGCGTATAAACAATGAGCAGTTCTTC,CASNYRGRRINNEQFF
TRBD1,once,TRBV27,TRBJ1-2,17,TGTGCCAGCAGTTCTTCCTGGGCCGGACAGGGGGCATATGGCTACACCTTC,CASSSSWAGQGAYGYTF
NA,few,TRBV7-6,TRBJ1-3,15,TGTGCCAGCAGCTTAGGGCGGCTACTAGGAAACACCATATATTTT,CASSLGRLLGNTIYF
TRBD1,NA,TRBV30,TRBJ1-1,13,TGTGCCTGGTGGGACAGGACGAACACTGAAGCTTTCTTT,CAWWDRTNTEAFF
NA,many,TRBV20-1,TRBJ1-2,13,TGCAGTGCCCCGACCGTCAATACTGCGGGCTACACCTTC,CSAPTVNTAGYTF
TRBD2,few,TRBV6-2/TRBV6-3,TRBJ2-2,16,TGTGCCAGGTCCCGGGAGGGCCAATTGTTTGGCGGGGAGCTGTTTTTT,CARSREGQLFGGELFF
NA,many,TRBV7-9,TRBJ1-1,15,TGTGCCAGCAGCTTAGGCGGGCCGGGGAACACTGAAGCTTTCTTT,CASSLGGPGNTEAFF
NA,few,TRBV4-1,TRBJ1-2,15,TGCGCCAGCAGCCAAGAAGGGAGGGCGGACTATGGCTACACCTTC,CASSQEGRADYGYTF
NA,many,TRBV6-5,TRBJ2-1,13,TGTGCCAGCAGTTATTCGGTAAACAATGAGCAGTTCTTC,CASSYSVNNEQFF
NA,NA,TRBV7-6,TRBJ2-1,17,TGTGCCAGCAGCTTGAGGGTAGGGGGGGGCTCCTACAATGAGCAGTTCTTC,CASSLRVGGGSYNEQFF
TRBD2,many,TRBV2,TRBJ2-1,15,TGTGCCAGCATTTTCGCGGGAGGTTCCAACAATGAGCAGTTCTTC,CASIFAGGSNNEQFF
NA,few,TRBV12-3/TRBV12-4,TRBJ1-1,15,TGTGCCAGCAGTCCAAGGGTGGGGATGAACACTGAAGCTTTCTTT,CASSPRVGMNTEAFF
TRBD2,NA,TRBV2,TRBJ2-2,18,TGTGCCAGCAGTGAAGCGCTTACTAGCGGGAGGGTCACCGGGGAGCTGTTTTTT,CASSEALTSGRVTGELFF
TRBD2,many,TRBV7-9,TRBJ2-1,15,TGTGCCAGCAGCTTTTCCAGCGGGATAGTCAATGAGCAGTTCTTC,CASSFSSGIVNEQFF
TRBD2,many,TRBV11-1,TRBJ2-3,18,TGTGCCAGCAGCTTAGGCCCGGGACGGGAGGAGAGAACAGATACGCAGTATTTT,CASSLGPGREERTDTQYF
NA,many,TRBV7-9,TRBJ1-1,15,TGTGCCAGCAGCTCGCTGGGGGGGAAGAACACTGAAGCTTTCTTT,CASSSLGGKNTEAFF
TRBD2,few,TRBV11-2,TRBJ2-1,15,TGTGCCAGCAGTTTATTAGCGGGGGTACAATTTGAGCAGTTCTTC,CASSLLAGVQFEQFF
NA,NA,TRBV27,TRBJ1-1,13,TGTGCCAGCAGTCCCCTTTTGTACACTGAAGCTTTCTTT,CASSPLLYTEAFF
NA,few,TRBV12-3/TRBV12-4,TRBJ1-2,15,TGTGCCAGCACCACCCCGGGGGGGGCGGGCTATGGCTACACCTTC,CASTTPGGAGYGYTF
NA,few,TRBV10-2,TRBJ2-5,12,TGCGCCAGCAGTGAGGATTTCGGGACCCAGTACTTC,CASSEDFGTQYF
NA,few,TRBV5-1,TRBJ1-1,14,TGCGCCAGCAGCTTGGCAGCTTCGAGCACTGAAGCTTTCTTT,CASSLAASSTEAFF